This T cell receptor beta chain is drawn from a study of CD8+ T cells in alopecia areata. This clone was picked up a small number of times. The CDR3 covers 19 residues. Per germline, CDR1 SQVTM and CDR2 ANQGSEA. With 3 bases removed from V and 10 bases from J, the gap between germline ends came to 34 bases. CD4+ cells from 4 to 6 patients were sorted into CD25+CD127- cells. RNA was isolated and reverse transcribed to cDNA, the sequencing template. Only in-frame clones appear in the TCRdb table, and some are missing; sequencing was by immunoSEQ multiplex PCR. The sample records about 37,000 clones, nearly 55% being singletons.

The V and J genes are TRBV29-1 and TRBJ1-5; D is perhaps TRBD1 (5 bases). Sequences were obtained from CD4+ Tregs sorted from blood. This sequence was found in a human donor with alopecia areata. Here the CDR3 DNA reads TGCAGCGTTGAGCCTCCACGGGGGGGTCCTACCACTTCGATCAGCCCCCAGCATTTT. Translating gives CSVEPPRGGPTTSISPQHF.